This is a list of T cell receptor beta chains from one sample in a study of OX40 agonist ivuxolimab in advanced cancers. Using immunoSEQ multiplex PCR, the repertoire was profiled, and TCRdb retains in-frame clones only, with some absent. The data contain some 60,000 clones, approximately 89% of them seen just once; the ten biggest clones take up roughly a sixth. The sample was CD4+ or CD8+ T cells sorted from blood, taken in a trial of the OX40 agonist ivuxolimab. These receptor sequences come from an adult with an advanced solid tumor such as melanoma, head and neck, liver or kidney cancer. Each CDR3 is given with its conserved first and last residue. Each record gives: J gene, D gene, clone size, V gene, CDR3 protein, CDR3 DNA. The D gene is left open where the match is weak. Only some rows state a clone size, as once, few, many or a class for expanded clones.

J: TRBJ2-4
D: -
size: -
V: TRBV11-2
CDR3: CASSLVSQYF
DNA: TGTGCCAGCAGCTTAGTTTCTCAGTACTTC

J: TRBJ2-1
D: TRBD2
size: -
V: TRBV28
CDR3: CASWERGGTNEQFF
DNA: TGTGCCAGCTGGGAGCGGGGGGGCACCAATGAGCAGTTCTTC

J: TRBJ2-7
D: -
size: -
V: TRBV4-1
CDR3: CASSQAGEQYF
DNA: TGCGCCAGCAGCCAAGCTGGGGAGCAGTACTTC

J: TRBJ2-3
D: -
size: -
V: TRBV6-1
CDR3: CASSPYGGDTDTQYF
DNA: TGTGCCAGCAGCCCCTATGGGGGAGACACAGATACGCAGTATTTT

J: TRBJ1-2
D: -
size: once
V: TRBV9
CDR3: CASSVGLGDYGYTF
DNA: TGTGCCAGCAGCGTAGGGTTAGGCGATTATGGCTACACCTTC

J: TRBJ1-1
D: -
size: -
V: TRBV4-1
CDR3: CASSQEQGGTEAFF
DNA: TGCGCCAGCAGCCAAGAACAGGGCGGGACTGAAGCTTTCTTT

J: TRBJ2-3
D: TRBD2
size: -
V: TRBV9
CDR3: CASSVTGGQIITDTQYF
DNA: TGTGCCAGCAGCGTCACGGGGGGGCAAATAATCACAGATACGCAGTATTTT

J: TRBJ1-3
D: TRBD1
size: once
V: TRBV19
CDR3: CASSPGQGPGNTIYF
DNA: TGTGCCAGTAGCCCGGGACAGGGTCCTGGAAACACCATATATTTT

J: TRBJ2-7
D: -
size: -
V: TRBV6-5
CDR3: CASSEASFYEQYF
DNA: TGTGCCAGCAGTGAAGCCAGTTTCTACGAGCAGTACTTC

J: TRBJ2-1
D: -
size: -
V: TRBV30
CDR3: CAWAPGAVEQFF
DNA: TGTGCCTGGGCCCCGGGGGCGGTGGAGCAGTTCTTC

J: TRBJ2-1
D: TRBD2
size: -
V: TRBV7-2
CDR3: CASSYVAGGYYEQFF
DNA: TGTGCCAGCAGTTACGTCGCGGGGGGGTATTATGAGCAGTTCTTC

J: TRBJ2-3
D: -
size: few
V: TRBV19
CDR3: CASSIPPGTDILADTQYF
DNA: TGTGCCAGTAGTATCCCCCCCGGGACGGACATTTTGGCAGATACGCAGTATTTT

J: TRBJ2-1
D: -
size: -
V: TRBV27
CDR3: CAAGVTDEQFF
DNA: TGTGCAGCTGGTGTGACGGATGAGCAGTTCTTC

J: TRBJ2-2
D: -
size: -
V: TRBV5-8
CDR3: CASSFSSPHTGELFF
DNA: TGTGCCAGCAGCTTTTCTTCTCCGCACACCGGGGAGCTGTTTTTT

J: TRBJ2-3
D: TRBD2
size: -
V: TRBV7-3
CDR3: CASSFSGGADTQYF
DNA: TGTGCCAGCAGCTTCTCCGGGGGGGCGGATACGCAGTATTTT

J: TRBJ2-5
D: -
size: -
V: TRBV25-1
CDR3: CASSLIRSGGEETQYF
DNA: TGTGCCAGCAGTCTAATACGGTCCGGGGGCGAAGAGACCCAGTACTTC

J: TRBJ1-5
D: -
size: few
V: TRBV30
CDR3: CAWMGGGGNQPQHF
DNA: TGTGCCTGGATGGGGGGTGGGGGCAATCAGCCCCAGCATTTT

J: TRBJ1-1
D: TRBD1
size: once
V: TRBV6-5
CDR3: CASNSRQGWNTEAFF
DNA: TGTGCCAGCAATTCCCGACAGGGGTGGAACACTGAAGCTTTCTTT

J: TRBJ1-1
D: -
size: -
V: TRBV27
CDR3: CASSPRTAERAFF
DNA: TGTGCCAGCAGTCCGCGGACAGCGGAGAGGGCTTTCTTT

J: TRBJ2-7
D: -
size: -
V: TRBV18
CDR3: CASSPEGVEQYF
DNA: TGTGCCAGCTCACCAGAAGGGGTTGAGCAGTACTTC

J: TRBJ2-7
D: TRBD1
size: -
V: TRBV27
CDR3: CASSRGGYYEQYF
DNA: TGTGCCAGCAGTAGAGGGGGCTACTACGAGCAGTACTTC

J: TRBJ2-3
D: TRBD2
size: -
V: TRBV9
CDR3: CASSPPSGSGVFTDTQYF
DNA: TGTGCCAGCAGCCCCCCGTCGGGTAGCGGGGTCTTCACAGATACGCAGTATTTT

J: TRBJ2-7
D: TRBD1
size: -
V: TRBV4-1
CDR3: CASSQTTGGEQYF
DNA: TGCGCCAGCAGCCAGACTACAGGGGGCGAGCAGTACTTC

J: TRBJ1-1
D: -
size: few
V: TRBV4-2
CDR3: CASSQVLLNTEAFF
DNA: TGTGCCAGCAGCCAAGTCTTGTTGAACACTGAAGCTTTCTTT

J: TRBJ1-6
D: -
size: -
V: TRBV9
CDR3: CASSPGENSPLHF
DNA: TGTGCCAGCAGCCCAGGGGAAAATTCACCCCTCCACTTT

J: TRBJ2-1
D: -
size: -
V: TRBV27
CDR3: CASALSHEQFF
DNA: TGTGCCAGTGCCCTAAGCCATGAGCAGTTCTTC

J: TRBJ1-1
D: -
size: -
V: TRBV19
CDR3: CASSIAENTEAFF
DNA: TGTGCCAGTAGTATAGCAGAGAACACTGAAGCTTTCTTT

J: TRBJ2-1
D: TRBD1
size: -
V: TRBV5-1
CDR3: CASGFTGGNEQFF
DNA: TGCGCCAGCGGATTCACAGGGGGCAATGAGCAGTTCTTC

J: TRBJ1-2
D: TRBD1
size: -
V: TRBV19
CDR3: CASRQGGLYGYTF
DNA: TGTGCCAGTCGACAGGGGGGCCTCTATGGCTACACCTTC

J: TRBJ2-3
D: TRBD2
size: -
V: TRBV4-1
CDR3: CASSRRTSGGLTDTQYF
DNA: TGCGCCAGCAGCCGACGGACTAGCGGGGGCCTCACAGATACGCAGTATTTT

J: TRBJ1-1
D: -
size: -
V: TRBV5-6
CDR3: CASSLVTGLNTEAFF
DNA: TGTGCCAGCAGCTTGGTCACAGGGCTGAACACTGAAGCTTTCTTT

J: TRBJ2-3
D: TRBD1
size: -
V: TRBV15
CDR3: CATSEGGLVDTQYF
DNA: TGTGCCACCAGCGAAGGGGGCTTAGTGGATACGCAGTATTTT

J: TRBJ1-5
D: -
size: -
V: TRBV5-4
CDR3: CASSLGGSPQPQHF
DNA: TGTGCCAGCAGCTTGGGGGGGAGTCCTCAGCCCCAGCATTTT

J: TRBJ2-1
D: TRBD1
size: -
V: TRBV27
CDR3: CASTGGGHEQFF
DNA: TGTGCCAGCACAGGGGGCGGCCATGAGCAGTTCTTC

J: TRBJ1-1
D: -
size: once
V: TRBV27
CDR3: CASSFGSPTTEAFF
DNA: TGTGCCAGCAGTTTTGGCAGCCCGACCACTGAAGCTTTCTTT

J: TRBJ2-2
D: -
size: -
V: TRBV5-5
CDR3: CASSHYPQTAGELFF
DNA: TGTGCCAGCAGTCATTATCCACAGACAGCCGGGGAGCTGTTTTTT

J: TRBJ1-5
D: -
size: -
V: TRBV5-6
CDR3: CASSLAGPGDSNQPQHF
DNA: TGTGCCAGCAGCTTGGCAGGTCCAGGGGATAGCAATCAGCCCCAGCATTTT

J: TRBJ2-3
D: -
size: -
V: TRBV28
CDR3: CASRTPGGTAGPDTQYF
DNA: TGTGCCAGCAGGACCCCTGGGGGCACCGCGGGTCCAGATACGCAGTATTTT

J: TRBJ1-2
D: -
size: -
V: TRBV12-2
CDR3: CASRLLGVGTNTTNYGYTF
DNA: TGTGCAAGTCGCTTACTTGGGGTGGGGACAAATACTACTAACTATGGCTACACCTTC

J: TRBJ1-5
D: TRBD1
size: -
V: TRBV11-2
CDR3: CASSLQGEDQPQHF
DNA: TGTGCCAGCAGCTTACAGGGGGAAGATCAGCCCCAGCATTTT

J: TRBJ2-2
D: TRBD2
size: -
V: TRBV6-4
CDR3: CASSDGGSGGYTGELFF
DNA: TGTGCCAGCAGTGACGGTGGTAGCGGGGGATACACCGGGGAGCTGTTTTTT

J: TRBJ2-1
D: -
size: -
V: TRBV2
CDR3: CASSGGNEQFF
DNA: TGTGCCAGCAGTGGCGGAAATGAGCAGTTCTTC

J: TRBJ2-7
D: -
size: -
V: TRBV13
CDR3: CASSPGGVSHEQYF
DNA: TGTGCCAGCAGCCCCGGTGGGGTCTCCCACGAGCAGTACTTC

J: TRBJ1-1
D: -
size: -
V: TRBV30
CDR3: CAWSAVNTEAFF
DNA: TGTGCCTGGAGTGCAGTGAACACTGAAGCTTTCTTT

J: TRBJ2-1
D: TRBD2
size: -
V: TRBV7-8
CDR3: CASSLAGLAGFNEQFF
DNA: TGTGCCAGCAGCTTAGCGGGGCTAGCGGGGTTCAATGAGCAGTTCTTC

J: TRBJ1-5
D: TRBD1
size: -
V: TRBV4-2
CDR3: CASSPTGERFYQPQHF
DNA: TGTGCCAGCAGCCCAACAGGGGAACGGTTTTATCAGCCCCAGCATTTT

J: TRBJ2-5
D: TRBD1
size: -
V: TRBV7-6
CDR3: CASSLTGTGELQETQYF
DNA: TGTGCCAGCAGCCTAACCGGGACAGGGGAACTCCAAGAGACCCAGTACTTC

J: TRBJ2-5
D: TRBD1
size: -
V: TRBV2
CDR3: CASARQGAEETQYF
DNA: TGTGCCAGCGCCAGACAGGGGGCCGAAGAGACCCAGTACTTC

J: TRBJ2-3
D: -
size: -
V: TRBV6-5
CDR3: CASTPAYFSTDTQYF
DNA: TGTGCCAGCACCCCAGCCTACTTTAGCACAGATACGCAGTATTTT

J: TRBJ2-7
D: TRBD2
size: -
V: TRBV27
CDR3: CASSLAGGVSYEQYF
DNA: TGTGCCAGCAGTCTGGCGGGGGGGGTATCCTACGAGCAGTACTTC

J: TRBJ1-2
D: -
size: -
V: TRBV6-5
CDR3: CATWTARNYGYTF
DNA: TGTGCCACCTGGACAGCCCGTAACTATGGCTACACCTTC

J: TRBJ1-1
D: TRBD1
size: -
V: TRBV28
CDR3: CASSLGQGWNTEAFF
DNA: TGTGCCAGCAGTCTCGGACAGGGCTGGAACACTGAAGCTTTCTTT

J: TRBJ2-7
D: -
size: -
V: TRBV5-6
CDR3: CASSISYSNFEQYF
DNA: TGTGCCAGCAGCATTTCCTATAGCAATTTCGAGCAGTACTTC

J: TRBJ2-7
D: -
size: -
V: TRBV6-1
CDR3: CASSESGPGEQYF
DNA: TGTGCCAGCAGTGAATCGGGGCCGGGCGAGCAGTACTTC

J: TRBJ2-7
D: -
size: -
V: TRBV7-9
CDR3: CASSLPGYEQYF
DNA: TGTGCCAGCAGCTTACCGGGGTACGAGCAGTACTTC

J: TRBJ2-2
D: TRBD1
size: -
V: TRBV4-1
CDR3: CASSHGQGGRELFF
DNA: TGCGCCAGCAGCCACGGACAGGGTGGCCGGGAGCTGTTTTTT

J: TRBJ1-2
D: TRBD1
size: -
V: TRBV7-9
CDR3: CASSLTGGFDGYTF
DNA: TGTGCCAGCAGCTTAACAGGGGGGTTCGACGGCTACACCTTC